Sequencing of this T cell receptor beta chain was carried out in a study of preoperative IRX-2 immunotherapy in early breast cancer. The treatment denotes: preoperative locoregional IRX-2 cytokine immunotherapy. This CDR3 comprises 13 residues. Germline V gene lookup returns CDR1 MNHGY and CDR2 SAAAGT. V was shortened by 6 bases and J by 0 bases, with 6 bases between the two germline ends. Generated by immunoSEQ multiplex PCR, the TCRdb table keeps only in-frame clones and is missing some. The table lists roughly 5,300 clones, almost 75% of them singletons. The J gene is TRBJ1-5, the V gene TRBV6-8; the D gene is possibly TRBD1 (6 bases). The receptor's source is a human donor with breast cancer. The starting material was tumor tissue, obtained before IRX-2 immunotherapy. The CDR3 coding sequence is TGTGCCAGCAGGGACAGTAGCAATCAGCCCCAGCATTTT. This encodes CASRDSSNQPQHF.